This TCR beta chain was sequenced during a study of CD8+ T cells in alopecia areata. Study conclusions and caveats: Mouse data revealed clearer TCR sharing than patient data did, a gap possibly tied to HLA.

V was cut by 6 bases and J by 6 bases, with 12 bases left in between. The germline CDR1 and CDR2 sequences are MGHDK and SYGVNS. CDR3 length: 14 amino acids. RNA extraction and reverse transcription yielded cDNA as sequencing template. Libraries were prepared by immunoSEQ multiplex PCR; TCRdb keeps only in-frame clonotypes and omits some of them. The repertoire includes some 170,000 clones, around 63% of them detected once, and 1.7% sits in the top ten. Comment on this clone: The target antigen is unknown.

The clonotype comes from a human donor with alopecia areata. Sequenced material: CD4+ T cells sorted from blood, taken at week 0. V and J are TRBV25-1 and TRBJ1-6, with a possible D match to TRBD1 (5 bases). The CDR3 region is CASSVDRGNSPLHF. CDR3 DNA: TGTGCCAGCAGCGTAGACAGAGGTAATTCACCCCTCCACTTT. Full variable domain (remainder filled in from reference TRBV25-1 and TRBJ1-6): EADIYQTPRYLVIGTGKKITLECSQTMGHDKMYWYQQDPGMELHLIHYSYGVNSTEKGDLSSESTVSRIRTEHFPLTLESARPSHTSQYLCASSVDRGNSPLHFGNGTRLTVT.